This T cell receptor beta chain was documented in a study of STAT3 mutations in large granular lymphocyte leukemia. V was pared by 4 bases and J by 2 bases, with 13 bases between. CDR3 length: 14 amino acids. The V gene's germline CDR1 is SGHNT and CDR2 YYREEE (reference sequence). Study conclusions and caveats: No sample exists from the first appearance of each clone. At least one immunodominant TCR beta clonotype appeared in every T-cell large granular lymphocyte leukemia patient. In several patients, dominant TCR clone burden exceeded STAT3 mutant burden, suggesting STAT3 mutation arose secondarily.

To note about this clone: The antigen remains unidentified.

Only in-frame clones appear in the TCRdb table, and some are missing; sequencing was by immunoSEQ multiplex PCR. There are about 24,000 clones in the sample; 85% to 95% occur only once, and 6.5% lies in the top ten. The chain combines TRBV5-4 with TRBJ2-7; D is unclear. This TCR was recovered from a man in his forties or fifties with T-cell large granular lymphocyte leukemia. Some clones in this sample may be carry-over from other donors' samples. The sample was peripheral blood mononuclear cells. CDR3 bases: TGTGCCAGCAGCCCAGGATCACTTCCCTACGAGCAGTACTTC. This gives the protein CASSPGSLPYEQYF. Using reference TRBV5-4 and TRBJ2-7 for the parts outside the CDR3, the full variable domain is ETGVTQSPTHLIKTRGQQVTLRCSSQSGHNTVSWYQQALGQGPQFIFQYYREEENGRGNFPPRFSGLQFPNYSSELNVNALELDDSALYLCASSPGSLPYEQYFGPGTRLTVT.